This passage covers 19 T cell receptor beta chains from one sample sequenced in a study of blood T cells in healthy people across ages. A J-beta primer mix and a sample-barcoded 5' primer were used in a second PCR of about 6 to 12 cycles. TCRdb reanalysed the 5' RACE reads using MiXCR and keeps one entry per CDR3 protein. The sample lists some 1.5 million distinct CDR3 sequences; roughly 43% were seen once. Specimen: blood. These receptor sequences come from a young woman in good health.

CDR3: CASSYEAEEQFF. The DNA for the CDR3 is TGTGCCAGCAGTTACGAGGCGGAAGAGCAGTTCTTC. This rearrangement joins TRBV6-2 or TRBV6-3 to TRBJ2-1; no definite D call. Germline loops: CDR1 MNHEY, CDR2 SVGEGT. Trimming stripped 2 bases from V and 10 bases from J, with 9 bases between. The CDR3 is made up of 12 amino acids.

The chain carries TRBV12-3 or TRBV12-4 and TRBJ2-3; D is undetermined. CDR3 size: 13 residues. Trimming stripped 5 bases from V and 6 bases from J, with 12 bases between. The CDR3 DNA sequence: TGTGCCAGCAGTGTGGGCCCTAGGGATACGCAGTATTTT. It encodes CASSVGPRDTQYF.

J is TRBJ2-3 and V is TRBV20-1; a possible D gene is TRBD2 (6 bases). Trimming removed 5 bases at V and 0 bases at J, with 18 bases between. This CDR3 contains 16 residues. CDR1 and CDR2 (germline): DFQATT, SNEGSKA (reference sequence). CDR3 in amino acids: CSAFLSGRTSTDTQYF. DNA for the CDR3: TGCAGTGCTTTTCTGAGCGGGCGTACTAGCACAGATACGCAGTATTTT.

The chain uses TRBV12-3 or TRBV12-4 and TRBJ1-5; D call uncertain. The CDR3 sequence is 14 residues long. The V gene lost 4 bases and the J gene lost 1 base, with 8 bases spanning the gap. The CDR3 region is CASSSQPSNQPQHF. DNA of the CDR3: TGTGCCAGCAGTTCCCAACCCAGCAATCAGCCCCAGCATTTT.

CDR3 protein: CASSQAPGQNHEQYF. CDR3 DNA: TGCGCCAGCAGCCAAGCCCCCGGACAGAACCACGAGCAGTACTTC. The chain links TRBV4-3 to TRBJ2-7; possibly TRBD1 for D (6 bases). V lost 1 base, J lost 5 bases, and 15 bases lay in between. CDR3 size: 15 residues. Germline CDR1 reads LGHNA; CDR2 reads YSLEER.

This sequence joins TRBV6-2 or TRBV6-3 and TRBJ2-3; D might be TRBD1 or TRBD2, each matching 5 bases. CDR1 is MNHEY, CDR2 SVGEGT, per germline. V lost 9 bases, J lost 1 base, and 20 bases lay in between. The CDR3 is 16 residues long. The CDR3 loop is CASAPTVGVGTDTQYF. In nucleotides, the CDR3 is TGTGCCAGTGCCCCCACAGTGGGGGTCGGCACAGATACGCAGTATTTT.

The gene calls are TRBV28 and TRBJ1-2; D unresolved. Germline V gives CDR1 MDHEN, CDR2 SYDVKM. The CDR3 contains 12 residues. Trimming left V 8 bases short and J 0 bases short, with 7 bases between. The CDR3 nucleotides are TGTGCCAGCCAGGAAGCTAACTATGGCTACACCTTC. Its protein product is CASQEANYGYTF.

The table lists this clonotype with many counts. The rearrangement links TRBV7-2 to TRBJ2-7; 7 bases are shared with TRBD1. The CDR3 sequence is 13 residues long. Germline lookup yields CDR1 SGHTA and CDR2 FQGNSA. Trimming took 3 bases from V and 12 from J; bases not matched to a gene: 11. The CDR3 DNA sequence: TGTGCCAGCAGCTTTCGGGCCGGGACAGATATGTACTTC. Encoded protein: CASSFRAGTDMYF. Full variable domain (outside the CDR3, taken from reference TRBV7-2 and TRBJ2-7): GAGVSQSPSNKVTEKGKDVELRCDPISGHTALYWYRQSLGQGLEFLIYFQGNSAPDKSGLPSDRFSAERTGGSVSTLTIQRTQQEDSAVYLCASSFRAGTDMYFGPGTRLTVT.

The chain has TRBV4-1 and TRBJ2-7; 7 bases align to TRBD2. The CDR3 totals 16 residues. The germline CDR1 and CDR2 sequences are MGHRA and YSYEKL. Unmatched junction bases numbered 11, after V lost 3 bases and J lost 3 bases. As DNA, the CDR3 is TGCGCCAGCAGCCATGCGGGTAGCGGGTTAAACTACGAGCAGTACTTC. Translated, it gives CASSHAGSGLNYEQYF.

This clonotype was recorded only once. The rearrangement links TRBV20-1 to TRBJ1-2, with 8 positions matching TRBD1. The germline V gene encodes CDR1 DFQATT and CDR2 SNEGSKA (reference sequence). The CDR3 spans 14 residues. V dropped 1 base and J dropped 7; count of bases not matched to a gene: 8. The CDR3 DNA follows: TGCAGTGCTAGAGGGGCAGGGGGCGCGGTTGGCTACACCTTC. Protein sequence: CSARGAGGAVGYTF.

The gene calls are TRBV6-2 or TRBV6-3 and TRBJ2-1; 9 positions agree with TRBD2. The ends lost 8 bases at V and 0 bases at J; junction bases unmatched: 8. The CDR3 sequence is 16 residues long. In germline, CDR1 is MNHEY, CDR2 SVGEGT. The CDR3 coding sequence is TGTGCCAGCGGGACTAGCAGTTCGAGCTCCTACAATGAGCAGTTCTTC. It codes for CASGTSSSSSYNEQFF.

The genes are TRBV6-2 or TRBV6-3 and TRBJ2-1, with D perhaps given as TRBD1 or TRBD2 (6 bases each). Germline V gene sequence: CDR1 MNHEY, CDR2 SVGEGT. The V and J ends lost 5 bases and 10 bases respectively, with 15 bases between them. This CDR3 has 13 residues. DNA of the CDR3: TGTGCCAGCAGTCCGCGGGACATTTACGAGCAGTTCTTC. This encodes CASSPRDIYEQFF.

The chain links TRBV12-3 or TRBV12-4 to TRBJ2-5, with D possibly being TRBD1 or TRBD2 (6 bases each). TRBJ2-7 matches the DNA end more closely, so the J call is doubtful. The CDR3 loop spans 14 amino acids. CDR3 region: CASTFAGGVYEQYF. DNA for the CDR3: TGTGCCAGCACCTTCGCCGGGGGCGTTTACGAGCAGTACTTC.

The rearrangement uses TRBV5-1 and TRBJ2-5, with 8 bases lining up with TRBD2. V trimming: 2 bases; J trimming: 2 bases; junction bases outside the gene matches: 5. This CDR3 has 15 residues. CDR1 is SGHRS, CDR2 YFSETQ, per germline. This CDR3 reads CASSLLAVLQETQYF. The DNA for the CDR3 is TGCGCCAGCAGCTTACTAGCGGTACTTCAAGAGACCCAGTACTTC.

The rearrangement uses TRBV6-5 and TRBJ1-1; D might be TRBD1 (5 bases). Germline V gives CDR1 MNHEY, CDR2 SVGAGI. CDR3 size: 13 residues. V was clipped by 1 base and J by 4 bases, with 7 bases between them. CDR3 residues: CASSYWGGTEAFF. The DNA for the CDR3 is TGTGCCAGCAGTTACTGGGGGGGCACTGAAGCTTTCTTT.

CDR3 in DNA: TGCAGTGCTAGCGAGTGGGCTATGAGCTCCTACGAGCAGTACTTC. Its translation is CSASEWAMSSYEQYF. The rearrangement links TRBV20-1 to TRBJ2-7; D remains unclear. The CDR3 sequence is 15 residues long. Germline V gene data show CDR1 as DFQATT and CDR2 as SNEGSKA (reference sequence). Trimming cost V 3 bases and J 0 bases, with 15 bases left between them.

This clonotype was counted a few times. This chain's CDR3 is CASGQGTSANNEQFF. The CDR3 DNA follows: TGTGCTAGTGGTCAAGGGACTAGCGCCAACAATGAGCAGTTCTTC. The chain employs TRBV12-5 and TRBJ2-1; 10 nucleotides align to TRBD2. Germline V gene sequence: CDR1 LGHNT, CDR2 FRNRAP. V was pared by 5 bases and J by 5 bases, with 6 bases of the junction left unmatched. This CDR3 is built from 15 residues.

The chain joins TRBV7-2 to TRBJ1-1, with D possibly matching TRBD1 (6 bases). The CDR3 has 14 residues. Trimming removed 1 base from V and 7 bases from J, with 13 bases in between. Per germline, CDR1 SGHTA and CDR2 FQGNSA. In nucleotides, the CDR3 is TGTGCCAGCAGCTTAGGTGGGCAGGGGTTTGAAGCTTTCTTT. Encoded protein: CASSLGGQGFEAFF.

The rearrangement joins TRBV15 to TRBJ2-7; 7 bases are a match to TRBD2. This CDR3 is built from 14 residues. Losses at the gene ends were 8 bases for V and 7 bases for J; bases not matched to a gene: 14. Looked up from germline, CDR1 is LNHNV and CDR2 is YYDKDF (reference sequence). The CDR3 reads CATGRVGTIWEQYF. DNA of the CDR3: TGTGCCACCGGGAGGGTCGGGACTATATGGGAGCAGTACTTC.